This is a list of T cell receptor beta chains from one sample in a study of blood T cell repertoires in COVID-19. The method was immunoSEQ multiplex PCR; TCRdb's version includes in-frame clones alone and lacks a portion of them. The table records 100,000 or so clones, approximately 92% of them present only once. The sample was peripheral blood. All receptors derive from a man aged 45-65 years with active COVID-19. The CDR3 runs from the conserved cysteine through the conserved F or W. Fields, in order: D gene, J gene, clone size, V gene, CDR3 DNA, CDR3 protein. A D gene is named only where the DNA matches it firmly. Clone size, where shown, is once, few, many, or a class for clones that have expanded.

>TRBD1|TRBJ2-7|-|TRBV7-6
TGTGCCAGCAGCCCCCTCCAGGGGGCGTCCTACGAGCAGTACTTC
CASSPLQGASYEQYF
>TRBD2|TRBJ2-1|-|TRBV5-1
TGCGCCAGCAGCTCCTCTAGCGGGAGTAATGAGCAGTTCTTC
CASSSSSGSNEQFF
>TRBD2|TRBJ2-1|-|TRBV7-3
TGTGCCAGCAGCTCGACTAGCGGAACCTACAATGAGCAGTTCTTC
CASSSTSGTYNEQFF
>-|TRBJ2-3|once|TRBV7-3
TGTGCCAGCAGCACGAGCGGTTATAGCACAGATACGCAGTATTTT
CASSTSGYSTDTQYF
>-|TRBJ2-3|-|TRBV9
TGTGCCAGCAGCGTCCAGGCCCCAGATACGCAGTATTTT
CASSVQAPDTQYF
>TRBD2|TRBJ2-1|-|TRBV11-3
TGTGCCAGCAGCTTAGATGGGACTAGCGGGAGGGCCGTTGACAATGAGCAGTTCTTC
CASSLDGTSGRAVDNEQFF
>-|TRBJ1-2|-|TRBV19
TGTGCCAGTAGCCGGGGTAGGGGAGGTGGCGCCTATGGCTACACCTTC
CASSRGRGGGAYGYTF
>TRBD1|TRBJ2-7|-|TRBV10-3
TGTGCCATCAGTGAGATACAGGGGACCTTGGAGCAGTACTTC
CAISEIQGTLEQYF
>TRBD1|TRBJ1-6|-|TRBV7-8
TGTGCCAGCACAACCCCGGGACAGGGAGGTTCACCCCTCCACTTT
CASTTPGQGGSPLHF
>TRBD1|TRBJ1-5|-|TRBV28
TGTGCCAGCAGTTTCAGGGGGCAACAGCCCCAGCATTTT
CASSFRGQQPQHF
>-|TRBJ2-7|-|TRBV7-2
TGTGCCAGCAGCTTAGCATGGGGCAACTACGAGCAGTACTTC
CASSLAWGNYEQYF
>-|TRBJ1-5|-|TRBV28
TGTGCCAGCAGGAAAAGGGAGGGTAGTCAGCCCCAGCATTTT
CASRKREGSQPQHF
>-|TRBJ2-7|once|TRBV3-1/TRBV3-2
TGTGCCAGCAGCCAAGCGACTGGGAGTCTCTACGAGCAGTACTTC
CASSQATGSLYEQYF
>-|TRBJ1-1|-|TRBV28
TGTGCCAGCAGCCCACAGGCCCCCATGAACACTGAAGCTTTCTTT
CASSPQAPMNTEAFF
>-|TRBJ2-1|-|TRBV7-9
TGTGCCAGCAGCCAGCTCGACAGGCGTCCCTACAATGAGCAGTTCTTC
CASSQLDRRPYNEQFF
>TRBD1|TRBJ2-1|-|TRBV7-9
TGTGCCAGCAGCTTAGCGGGGACAGGGTTTGCCAATGAGCAGTTCTTC
CASSLAGTGFANEQFF
>-|TRBJ1-2|-|TRBV28
TGTGCCAGCAGACAACCTACAGCTAACTATGGCTACACCTTC
CASRQPTANYGYTF
>-|TRBJ2-3|-|TRBV2
TGTGCCAGCAATTCAGGGAGCACAGATACGCAGTATTTT
CASNSGSTDTQYF
>TRBD2|TRBJ2-2|-|TRBV5-1
TGCGCCAGCAGCTCCGGACTAGAAGGGACCGGGGAGCTGTTTTTT
CASSSGLEGTGELFF
>TRBD2|TRBJ2-3|-|TRBV6-6
TGTGCCAGCATCGCGAGCGGGGGTGATACGCAGTATTTT
CASIASGGDTQYF
>TRBD2|TRBJ2-2|-|TRBV4-2
TGTGCCAGCAGCCAAGTTCAACCACTAGCGGGATCGAACACCGGGGAGCTGTTTTTT
CASSQVQPLAGSNTGELFF
>-|TRBJ1-5|-|TRBV28
TGTGCCAGCAGTTTGGAGGGGCCCGAGTTCAATCAGCCCCAGCATTTT
CASSLEGPEFNQPQHF
>-|TRBJ1-5|-|TRBV7-8
TGTGCCAGCAGCCTAGGCAGGGCTCAGCCCCAGCATTTT
CASSLGRAQPQHF
>TRBD1|TRBJ1-3|-|TRBV18
TGTGCCAGCTCACCCTCAGGACAGGGTCAAGGAAACACCATATATTTT
CASSPSGQGQGNTIYF
>-|TRBJ1-2|once|TRBV24-1
TGTGCCACCAGTGAAACCGGACAGTTTTATGGCTACACCTTC
CATSETGQFYGYTF
>TRBD1|TRBJ2-5|-|TRBV9
TGTGCCAGCAGCTTCGGACAGGTACAAGAGACCCAGTACTTC
CASSFGQVQETQYF
>-|TRBJ2-7|-|TRBV6-5
TGTGCCAGCAGTTACTCGAGGGACATCTACGAGCAGTACTTC
CASSYSRDIYEQYF
>TRBD1|TRBJ2-5|-|TRBV15
TGTGCCACCAGCAAAAACAGGGGGCTGGGGGAGACCCAGTACTTC
CATSKNRGLGETQYF
>-|TRBJ1-6|-|TRBV19
TGTGCCAGTAAAGTGAGGGAGAGCTCCTATAATTCACCCCTCCACTTT
CASKVRESSYNSPLHF
>TRBD1|TRBJ2-5|-|TRBV28
TGTGCCAGCAGTCAATGGACAGGGCGGGGCGGAAAGACCCAGTACTTC
CASSQWTGRGGKTQYF
>TRBD2|TRBJ2-2|once|TRBV19
TGTGCCAGTAGTAAGCTAGCGGGAATACACACCGGGGAGCTGTTTTTT
CASSKLAGIHTGELFF
>-|TRBJ1-1|-|TRBV19
TGTGCCAGTAGCGGAGGGGAAGTCCAAAGGGGTTGGGCCACTGAAGCTTTCTTT
CASSGGEVQRGWATEAFF
>-|TRBJ1-2|-|TRBV9
TGTGCCAGCAGCGTAGGTCCGGGAAACTATGGCTACACCTTC
CASSVGPGNYGYTF
>-|TRBJ1-3|-|TRBV6-5
TGTGCCAGCAGTTGGGAGACGGTCAGCTCTGGAAACACCATATATTTT
CASSWETVSSGNTIYF
>TRBD2|TRBJ2-1|-|TRBV7-2
TGTGCCAGCAGCTTAGTGGCTAGCGGGAGTCATGAGCAGTTCTTC
CASSLVASGSHEQFF
>-|TRBJ2-7|-|TRBV3-1/TRBV3-2
TGTGCCAGCAGCCAGCCGGGACTCCAAAGTTCGCAGTACTTC
CASSQPGLQSSQYF
>TRBD2|TRBJ2-1|-|TRBV11-3
TGTGCCAGCAGCCTAGGGACTAGCGGGATATCCTACAATGAGCAGTTCTTC
CASSLGTSGISYNEQFF
>-|TRBJ2-7|-|TRBV4-1
TGCGCCAGCAGCCAAGATAGTAGCGCCACCCGGCCCTACGAGCAGTACTTC
CASSQDSSATRPYEQYF
>-|TRBJ2-7|-|TRBV23-1
TGCGCCAGCAGTCATTCGCAGACAGCAACCTACGAGCAGTACTTC
CASSHSQTATYEQYF
>-|TRBJ2-3|-|TRBV7-9
TGTGCCAGCAGCTTGGGGGCGAGCACAGATACGCAGTATTTT
CASSLGASTDTQYF
>TRBD2|TRBJ2-1|-|TRBV7-8
TGTGCCAGCAGCTCCCTCGGCCTAGCGGGAGACAGGGTCTTC
CASSSLGLAGDRVF
>TRBD1|TRBJ2-1|once|TRBV7-3
TGTGCCAGCAGCCGGGACAGGGATTTAGGGTCTGAGCAGTTCTTC
CASSRDRDLGSEQFF
>-|TRBJ1-1|few|TRBV7-9
TGTGCCAGCAGCTTGGAGAGTGAAGCTTTCTTT
CASSLESEAFF
>-|TRBJ2-7|-|TRBV6-1
TGTGCCAGCAGTGAAGTCCCGCACGGCGGCCTCTACGAGCAGTACTTC
CASSEVPHGGLYEQYF
>TRBD1|TRBJ2-7|-|TRBV3-1/TRBV3-2
TGTGCCAGCAGCTCCGCGGGACAGGGGACCTACGAGCAGTACTTC
CASSSAGQGTYEQYF
>-|TRBJ1-3|-|TRBV5-4
TGTGCCAGCAGCTCGGGGACACCTTCTTCTGGAAACACCATATATTTT
CASSSGTPSSGNTIYF
>TRBD1|TRBJ2-7|-|TRBV4-1
TGCGCCAGCAGCCAAGATCCGCAGGGGGCTTACGAGCAGTACTTC
CASSQDPQGAYEQYF
>-|TRBJ2-7|-|TRBV5-4
TGTGCCAGCAGCTACTCGTACCGGGACTCGGGGCAGTACTTC
CASSYSYRDSGQYF
>-|TRBJ1-6|-|TRBV2
TGTGCCAGCAGTGGTAAAGGGGCTTCGAATTCACCCCTCCACTTT
CASSGKGASNSPLHF
>TRBD2|TRBJ2-7|-|TRBV28
TGTGCCAGCAGTCCCGGGACTAGCGGGAGCTACCATTCCTACGAGCAGTACTTC
CASSPGTSGSYHSYEQYF
>-|TRBJ1-1|-|TRBV2
TGTGCGGGGAGCCAATTGAACACTGAAGCTTTCTTT
CAGSQLNTEAFF
>TRBD1|TRBJ2-7|-|TRBV2
TGTGCCAGCGGCCGGGACAGCTACGAGCAGTACTTC
CASGRDSYEQYF
>-|TRBJ1-3|-|TRBV28
TGTGCCAGCAGTTCTCCCGGGAGCTCTGGAAACACCATATATTTT
CASSSPGSSGNTIYF
>-|TRBJ2-3|-|TRBV6-5
TGTGCCAGCAGTTACCAGACAGGTGCAGATACGCAGTATTTT
CASSYQTGADTQYF
>-|TRBJ2-3|-|TRBV6-5
TGTGCCAGCAGGGCTAGCGGCACAGATACGCAGTATTTT
CASRASGTDTQYF
>TRBD1|TRBJ1-5|once|TRBV10-2
TGCGCCAGCAGTGACCCGGGACAGCCCCATAGGCTCCAGCATTTT
CASSDPGQPHRLQHF
>TRBD2|TRBJ2-1|-|TRBV7-3
TGTGCCAGCAGCTTTACTAGCGGACTTAACAATGAGCAGTTCTTC
CASSFTSGLNNEQFF
>-|TRBJ1-1|-|TRBV14
TGTGCCAGCAGCCCCAGTATGAACACTGAAGCTTTCTTT
CASSPSMNTEAFF
>-|TRBJ2-3|-|TRBV7-8
TGTGCCAGCAGCGTCCCTCCCGGGGATACGCAGTATTTT
CASSVPPGDTQYF
>TRBD1|TRBJ1-5|-|TRBV19
TGTGCCAGTAGTCGGATCAGGGGACAGGGCAAAAGTTATAGCAATCAGCCCCAGCATTTT
CASSRIRGQGKSYSNQPQHF